This TCR beta chain emerged from a study of cytomegalovirus exposure and HLA in healthy donors. The ends lost 5 bases at V and 0 bases at J; junction bases unmatched: 4. The CDR3 has 15 residues. Germline V gene lookup returns CDR1 ENHRY and CDR2 SYGVKD. 60 Vbeta and 13 Jbeta primers were used in PCR. TCRdb's table, derived via immunoSEQ multiplex PCR, lists solely in-frame clones and lacks some. The sample records 100,000 to 150,000 clones, roughly 75% being singletons. Healthy bone marrow donors formed the donor group. The chain recombines TRBV10-3 with TRBJ1-5, with TRBD1 matching 7 bases. Specimen: PBMCs. This sequence originates from a man aged 25-40 years in good health and CMV-seronegative. The CDR3 DNA follows: TGTGCCATCAGTAACAGGGGATATAGCAATCAGCCCCAGCATTTT. As protein: CAISNRGYSNQPQHF.